This T cell receptor beta chain was identified in a study of T-cell memory formation after mild COVID-19. Across the whole study: TCR clusters mostly belonged to single donors. Whole-study results and caveats: Contracting clones from day 15 to 85 had balanced CD4/CD8; later expanders favoured CD4+. Pre-infection memory already had some responding clones, implying cross-reactive memory joined. Shrinking CD4+ clones were chiefly CM and EM; CD8+ ones were chiefly EMRA.

Worth noting for this clonotype: Its antigen is unidentified.

A single record per CDR3 protein comes from TCRdb applying MiXCR to the 5' RACE reads. Among 400,000 to 500,000 distinct CDR3 sequences listed, around 18% were seen once. The sequence was obtained from an adult woman who had mild COVID-19 (a few samples of this study predate the infection). Cell type and time point are not known. The source material was PBMCs or a T cell subset sorted from them (not recorded which).

CDR3: CASTPTESSYNEQFF. The CDR3 coding sequence is TGTGCCAGTACCCCCACGGAAAGCTCCTACAATGAGCAGTTCTTC. The gene calls are TRBV19 and TRBJ2-1; no firm D call. The CDR3 contains 15 residues. The V gene's germline CDR1 is LNHDA and CDR2 SQIVND (reference sequence). V shed 7 bases and J shed 0 bases, with 13 bases lying between them.